This T cell receptor beta chain was captured by sequencing in a study of blood T cell repertoires in COVID-19. Measured with immunoSEQ multiplex PCR; TCRdb has only the in-frame clones, and not every one. The sample comprises fewer than 350,000 clones, around 90% of which are singletons, and 1.7% rests with the top ten. Per the germline V gene, CDR1 is SNHLY and CDR2 is FYNNEI. The junction had 10 bases not matched to a gene; V was cut back by 8 bases and J by 2 bases. The CDR3 spans 16 residues. The rearrangement uses TRBV2 and TRBJ1-5; 9 bases match TRBD1. The sample was PBMCs or T cells enriched from blood (not recorded which). This receptor was identified in a woman between 18 and 30 years old with acute COVID-19. The CDR3 loop reads CASDSLGQGGNQPQHF. CDR3 DNA: TGTGCCAGCGACTCTTTGGGACAGGGAGGCAATCAGCCCCAGCATTTT. Full variable domain (outside the CDR3, taken from reference TRBV2 and TRBJ1-5): EPEVTQTPSHQVTQMGQEVILRCVPISNHLYFYWYRQILGQKVEFLVSFYNNEISEKSEIFDDQFSVERPDGSNFTLKIRSTKLEDSAMYFCASDSLGQGGNQPQHFGDGTRLSIL.